The rows below give T cell receptor beta chains drawn from one sample of a study of T cells in Graves' hyperthyroidism and ophthalmopathy. MiXCR, run by TCRdb on the multiplex PCR reads, gives a single entry per CDR3 protein. The repertoire has fewer than 350,000 distinct CDR3 sequences, 13% of them found once; the top ten carry approximately 7.8%. The source material was blood. All receptors derive from a woman younger than 45 with Graves' hyperthyroidism that later progressed to Graves' ophthalmopathy. The CDR3 runs from the conserved cysteine through the conserved F or W. Fields, in order: CDR3 protein, CDR3 DNA, J gene, clone size, D gene, V gene. A D gene is named only where the DNA matches it firmly. Clone size is given for some rows only: seen once, a few or many times, or a class if the clone is expanded.

CDR3: CASSMGLLSSYEQYF
DNA: TGTGCCAGTAGTATGGGACTTCTGAGCTCCTACGAGCAGTACTTC
J: TRBJ2-7
size: few
D: -
V: TRBV19

CDR3: CSARHEVDPDQYF
DNA: TGCAGTGCTAGACATGAAGTGGACCCCGACCAGTACTTC
J: TRBJ2-7
size: -
D: -
V: TRBV20-1

CDR3: CASSYSGASSTDTQYF
DNA: TGTGCCAGCAGCTATAGCGGGGCCTCTAGCACAGATACGCAGTATTTT
J: TRBJ2-3
size: -
D: TRBD2
V: TRBV9

CDR3: CASSMGIGTANYGYTF
DNA: TGTGCCAGCAGTATGGGAATCGGGACGGCTAACTATGGCTACACCTTC
J: TRBJ1-2
size: many
D: -
V: TRBV28

CDR3: CASSSGTRGQQETQYF
DNA: TGCGCCAGCAGCTCGGGGACTCGGGGCCAACAAGAGACCCAGTACTTC
J: TRBJ2-5
size: -
D: -
V: TRBV5-1

CDR3: CASSLGTFTEAFF
DNA: TGTGCCAGCAGTCTAGGGACTTTCACTGAAGCTTTCTTT
J: TRBJ1-1
size: many
D: -
V: TRBV28

CDR3: CASSLTGPENTEAFF
DNA: TGTGCCAGCAGTTTGACCGGGCCCGAGAACACTGAAGCTTTCTTT
J: TRBJ1-1
size: many
D: -
V: TRBV28

CDR3: CASSQYYVGQGDDYGYTF
DNA: TGTGCCAGCAGCCAGTACTACGTGGGGCAGGGCGACGACTATGGCTACACCTTC
J: TRBJ1-2
size: many
D: -
V: TRBV16

CDR3: CASRVLSDVKQFF
DNA: TGTGCCAGCAGGGTTCTTAGCGACGTCAAGCAGTTCTTC
J: TRBJ2-1
size: -
D: -
V: TRBV6-1

CDR3: CASNGADTDTQYF
DNA: TGTGCCAGCAACGGGGCGGACACAGATACGCAGTATTTT
J: TRBJ2-3
size: many
D: -
V: TRBV28

CDR3: CASSQDKGSYGYTF
DNA: TGTGCCAGCAGCCAAGATAAGGGATCCTATGGCTACACCTTC
J: TRBJ1-2
size: -
D: -
V: TRBV7-2

CDR3: CSVEVPGGDTEAFF
DNA: TGCAGCGTTGAAGTACCAGGGGGGGACACTGAAGCTTTCTTT
J: TRBJ1-1
size: many
D: TRBD1
V: TRBV29-1

CDR3: CASSPTARKGWGTDTQYF
DNA: TGCGCCAGCAGCCCGACCGCGAGGAAGGGATGGGGCACAGATACGCAGTATTTT
J: TRBJ2-3
size: few
D: -
V: TRBV4-3

CDR3: CASSPPASTGSPYEQYF
DNA: TGTGCCAGCTCACCGCCAGCGTCGACAGGGAGCCCCTACGAGCAGTACTTC
J: TRBJ2-7
size: -
D: TRBD1
V: TRBV18

CDR3: CASSSWGTSGAQYF
DNA: TGTGCCAGCAGCTCGTGGGGGACTAGCGGGGCCCAGTACTTC
J: TRBJ2-5
size: many
D: TRBD2
V: TRBV11-2

CDR3: CASSLTVNEKLFF
DNA: TGCGCCAGCAGCTTGACAGTGAATGAAAAACTGTTTTTT
J: TRBJ1-4
size: many
D: -
V: TRBV5-1

CDR3: CAISPFPTSGRGGNEQFF
DNA: TGTGCCATCAGCCCGTTCCCGACTAGCGGGAGGGGTGGGAATGAGCAGTTCTTC
J: TRBJ2-1
size: -
D: TRBD2
V: TRBV10-3

CDR3: CASSQRTGEAFF
DNA: TGTGCCAGCAGCCAAAGGACGGGTGAAGCTTTCTTT
J: TRBJ1-1
size: -
D: -
V: TRBV2

CDR3: CASSLLRTASYEQYF
DNA: TGTGCCAGCAGCCTCTTGCGTACAGCTTCCTACGAGCAGTACTTC
J: TRBJ2-7
size: many
D: -
V: TRBV11-2

CDR3: CASSQFAGDTQYF
DNA: TGCGCCAGCAGCCAGTTTGCTGGAGATACGCAGTATTTT
J: TRBJ2-3
size: many
D: -
V: TRBV4-3

CDR3: CASSSSPGLAGGRETQYF
DNA: TGTGCCAGCAGCTCAAGCCCGGGACTAGCGGGAGGCAGAGAGACCCAGTACTTC
J: TRBJ2-5
size: -
D: TRBD2
V: TRBV7-2

CDR3: CAWGYGTDTQYF
DNA: TGTGCCTGGGGTTACGGCACAGATACGCAGTATTTT
J: TRBJ2-3
size: -
D: -
V: TRBV30

CDR3: CSAMGGDLPDTQYF
DNA: TGCAGTGCTATGGGTGGGGATTTACCAGATACGCAGTATTTT
J: TRBJ2-3
size: many
D: -
V: TRBV20-1

CDR3: CASSLEAGQSYEQYF
DNA: TGCGCCAGCAGCTTGGAAGCCGGACAGTCCTACGAGCAGTACTTC
J: TRBJ2-7
size: many
D: -
V: TRBV5-1

CDR3: CASSAGTAAAEQYF
DNA: TGTGCCAGCAGTGCCGGGACGGCAGCTGCCGAGCAGTACTTC
J: TRBJ2-7
size: once
D: -
V: TRBV28

CDR3: CASGAGAPNEQFF
DNA: TGTGCCAGCGGCGCGGGAGCTCCTAATGAGCAGTTCTTC
J: TRBJ2-1
size: -
D: TRBD2
V: TRBV9

CDR3: CASKDSTDTQYF
DNA: TGTGCCAGCAAGGACTCCACAGATACGCAGTATTTT
J: TRBJ2-3
size: many
D: -
V: TRBV6-1

CDR3: CASRMGDSAYEQYF
DNA: TGTGCCAGCAGGATGGGGGATTCCGCCTACGAGCAGTACTTC
J: TRBJ2-7
size: many
D: -
V: TRBV12-3/TRBV12-4

CDR3: CASSGDWNYEQYF
DNA: TGTGCCAGCAGCGGGGACTGGAATTACGAGCAGTACTTC
J: TRBJ2-7
size: many
D: -
V: TRBV9

CDR3: CASSFGGAGKNIQYF
DNA: TGTGCCAGCAGCTTCGGGGGGGCGGGCAAAAACATTCAGTACTTC
J: TRBJ2-4
size: many
D: TRBD2
V: TRBV7-2

CDR3: CASSSYNSLYEQYF
DNA: TGTGCCAGCAGTTCCTACAATTCGCTATACGAGCAGTACTTC
J: TRBJ2-7
size: many
D: -
V: TRBV27

CDR3: CASSLLGLGYEQYF
DNA: TGTGCCAGCAGTTTACTTGGACTAGGCTACGAGCAGTACTTC
J: TRBJ2-7
size: many
D: TRBD2
V: TRBV28

CDR3: CASSYSWDTQYF
DNA: TGTGCCAGCAGTTACTCTTGGGATACGCAGTATTTT
J: TRBJ2-3
size: many
D: -
V: TRBV6-5

CDR3: CSAGTGGYNEQFF
DNA: TGCAGTGCTGGGACAGGGGGCTACAATGAGCAGTTCTTC
J: TRBJ2-1
size: few
D: TRBD1
V: TRBV20-1

CDR3: CASSPRAGGAYNEQFF
DNA: TGTGCCAGCAGCCCACGGGCGGGAGGGGCCTACAATGAGCAGTTCTTC
J: TRBJ2-1
size: many
D: TRBD2
V: TRBV13